Each of the 22 T cell receptor beta chains below was sequenced from the same sample in a study of blood T cell repertoires in COVID-19. Only in-frame clones appear in the TCRdb table, and some are missing; sequencing was by immunoSEQ multiplex PCR. The sample includes 100,000 or so clones, around four fifths seen only once; the top ten take roughly 31%. Input material: peripheral blood. The receptors derive from a man aged 65 to 85 with active or convalescent COVID-19.

The chain carries TRBV11-2 and TRBJ2-1; possible D gene TRBD1, 6 bases. Germline-derived CDR1 and CDR2 are SGHAT and FQNNGV. Trimming pared 0 bases from V and 4 bases from J, leaving 10 bases between. This CDR3 comprises 15 residues. The CDR3 loop reads CASSLDPGQYNEQFF. CDR3 coding DNA: TGTGCCAGCAGCTTAGATCCGGGACAATACAATGAGCAGTTCTTC.

This chain uses TRBV14 with TRBJ2-3; 9 nucleotides align to TRBD1. CDR3 size: 16 residues. With V trimmed by 5 bases and J by 3 bases, 9 bases remained unmatched. Germline V CDR1 and CDR2: SGHDN, FVKESK. In nucleotides, the CDR3 is TGTGCCAGCAGCGCATTGAGCGGGACAGGGACAGATACGCAGTATTTT. Protein sequence: CASSALSGTGTDTQYF.

This clone was seen a few times. The chain combines TRBV2 with TRBJ2-3; D is unresolved. Trimming stripped 4 bases from V and 4 bases from J, with 15 bases between. The CDR3 extends over 15 amino acids. Germline CDR1 is SNHLY and CDR2 is FYNNEI. The CDR3 DNA reads TGTGCCAGCAGTGTTTCAAACGGGTTCGCAGATACGCAGTATTTT. Protein: CASSVSNGFADTQYF.

This chain connects TRBV5-6 to TRBJ1-6; 9 bases fit TRBD1. This CDR3 is 17 amino acids long. Per germline, CDR1 SGHDT and CDR2 YYEEEE. Losses at the gene ends were 1 base for V and 7 bases for J; bases not matched to a gene: 9. The CDR3 sequence: CASSLTGTGIYNSPLHF. As DNA, the CDR3 is TGTGCCAGCAGCTTGACCGGGACAGGGATTTACAATTCACCCCTCCACTTT.

The rearrangement joins TRBV28 to TRBJ1-6; maybe TRBD1 (5 bases). The CDR3 is 13 residues long. Trimming pared 3 bases from V and 12 bases from J, leaving 12 bases between. Germline V gene sequence: CDR1 MDHEN, CDR2 SYDVKM. In DNA form, the CDR3 reads TGTGCCAGCAGTTTGCGGGACGGGCTACCCCTCCACTTT. This translates into CASSLRDGLPLHF.

The chain joins TRBV6-5 to TRBJ1-3; D not resolved. The V end was cut by 6 bases, the J end by 0 bases, with 12 bases between. The CDR3 contains 15 residues. The germline CDR1 and CDR2 sequences are MNHEY and SVGAGI. The DNA of the CDR3 is TGTGCCAGCAGCCGGGGTGCCGTCTCTGGAAACACCATATATTTT. It is translated as CASSRGAVSGNTIYF.

This chain uses TRBV4-3 with TRBJ2-2; D is possibly TRBD2 (6 bases). With 4 bases removed from V and 1 base from J, the gap between germline ends came to 7 bases. Per germline, CDR1 LGHNA and CDR2 YSLEER. CDR3 length: 14 amino acids. The CDR3 bases are TGCGCCAGCAGCCGGGACTGGAACACCGGGGAGCTGTTTTTT. Translation: CASSRDWNTGELFF.

The chain links TRBV7-9 to TRBJ2-1; 9 nucleotides line up with TRBD1. Germline-derived CDR1 and CDR2 are SEHNR and FQNEAQ (reference sequence). Trimming cost V 5 bases and J 10 bases; bases outside gene matches: 12. The CDR3 contains 15 residues. The DNA for the CDR3 is TGTGCCAGCAGCCCCGGACAGGGGCGGTCGGGAGAGCAGTTCTTC. Translation gives CASSPGQGRSGEQFF.

This clone was observed a single time. The V gene is TRBV6-5, the J gene TRBJ1-1; D may be TRBD1 (6 bases). The CDR3 totals 15 residues. Trimming took off 5 bases at V and 0 bases at J, with 13 bases between the two ends. CDR1 MNHEY and CDR2 SVGAGI come from the germline V gene. In nucleotides, the CDR3 is TGTGCCAGCAGTCCCCGGACAGAGATGAACACTGAAGCTTTCTTT. The encoded protein is CASSPRTEMNTEAFF.

J is TRBJ2-3 and V is TRBV5-1, with D possibly TRBD1 on 6 matching bases. The V gene's germline CDR1 is SGHRS and CDR2 YFSETQ. V lost 5 bases, J lost 0 bases, and 13 bases lay in between. There are 15 residues in the CDR3. For the CDR3, the DNA is TGCGCCAGCAGACCCGGGACATACAGCACAGATACGCAGTATTTT. This codes for CASRPGTYSTDTQYF.

The rearrangement uses TRBV5-4 and TRBJ2-1, with TRBD1 identical over 8 bases. V dropped 4 bases and J dropped 7; count of bases not matched to a gene: 13. Germline lookup yields CDR1 SGHNT and CDR2 YYREEE (reference sequence). The CDR3 consists of 16 residues. Here the CDR3 DNA reads TGTGCCAGCAGCCGACAACTCGGGACAGGAGTAAATGAGCAGTTCTTC. Protein: CASSRQLGTGVNEQFF.

The chain uses TRBV5-1 and TRBJ1-1; possible D gene TRBD1, 5 bases. Trimming cost V 0 bases and J 0 bases, with 12 bases left between them. Germline V gene lookup returns CDR1 SGHRS and CDR2 YFSETQ. This CDR3 has 16 residues. In nucleotides, the CDR3 is TGCGCCAGCAGCTTGGCCGGACGGACAATGAACACTGAAGCTTTCTTT. Translation gives CASSLAGRTMNTEAFF.

The chain has TRBV6-5 and TRBJ1-2; D uncertain. The V end was cut by 10 bases, the J end by 7 bases, with 22 bases between. CDR1 is MNHEY and CDR2 is SVGAGI in the germline V gene. The CDR3 covers 14 residues. This chain's CDR3 is CATSSPSRETGYTF. CDR3 DNA: TGTGCCACCTCGTCCCCCTCAAGAGAAACTGGCTACACCTTC.

The genes are TRBV5-1 and TRBJ2-6; a possible D gene is TRBD2 (7 bases). Looked up from germline, CDR1 is SGHRS and CDR2 is YFSETQ. Deletions cut 4 bases from V and 3 bases from J, with 17 bases between. This CDR3 has 17 residues. The CDR3, as DNA: TGCGCCAGCAGCCCCATGGGGGGGCAGTATGGGGCCAACGTCCTGACTTTC. Its translation is CASSPMGGQYGANVLTF.

This clone was recorded only once. The V gene is TRBV7-9, the J gene TRBJ2-3; 15 nucleotides align to TRBD2. The CDR3 consists of 19 residues. Germline V gene lookup returns CDR1 SEHNR and CDR2 FQNEAQ (reference sequence). The V and J ends lost 0 bases and 0 bases, in that order; junction bases with no gene match: 4. The CDR3 region is CASSLALGLAGGSTDTQYF. For the CDR3, the DNA is TGTGCCAGCAGCTTAGCGCTGGGACTAGCGGGAGGTAGCACAGATACGCAGTATTTT.

This clone has more than one count but fewer than ten. The chain recombines TRBV3-1 (or the pseudogene TRBV3-2) with TRBJ1-1; 7 positions match TRBD1. V shed 4 bases, J shed 0 bases, and the junction held 2 bases outside the gene matches. Per germline, CDR1 LGHDT and CDR2 YNNKEL (reference sequence). This CDR3 is built from 14 residues. As DNA, the CDR3 is TGTGCCAGCAGCCGAGGGGGCATGAACACTGAAGCTTTCTTT. This gives the protein CASSRGGMNTEAFF.

Concerning this clone itself: This sample includes further DNA sequences coding for the same CDR3. This sequence joins TRBV12-3 or TRBV12-4 and TRBJ2-1; tentatively, D is TRBD2 (5 bases). V lost 3 bases, J lost 6 bases, and 9 bases lay in between. The length of the CDR3 is 13 residues. The CDR3 nucleotides read TGTGCCAGCAGTTTGGGAGCAGGCAATGAGCAGTTCTTC. It specifies CASSLGAGNEQFF.

DNA of the CDR3: TGTGCCAGCAGTCACCGGGACTACAATGAGCAGTTCTTC. It codes for CASSHRDYNEQFF. The V call is TRBV6-2 or TRBV6-3, the J call TRBJ2-1, with a weak D call TRBD2 (5 bases). The germline V gene encodes CDR1 MNHEY and CDR2 SVGEGT. The V and J ends lost 5 bases and 3 bases respectively, with 8 bases between them. CDR3 length equals 13 residues.

The chain employs TRBV5-6 and TRBJ1-2, with D possibly TRBD1 on 5 matching bases. Looked up from germline, CDR1 is SGHDT and CDR2 is YYEEEE. V was shortened by 0 bases and J by 2 bases, with 5 bases between the two germline ends. The CDR3 contains 13 residues. CDR3 amino acids: CASSLGQNYGYTF. CDR3 sequence (DNA): TGTGCCAGCAGCTTGGGACAGAACTATGGCTACACCTTC.

The chain carries TRBV10-3 and TRBJ2-2; TRBD2 matches at 10 bases. Germline V CDR1 and CDR2: ENHRY, SYGVKD. The J segment lost 3 bases and the V segment lost 4 bases, leaving 2 bases of the junction unmatched. The CDR3 spans 15 residues. The CDR3 sequence: CAISALAGDTGELFF. The CDR3 DNA sequence: TGTGCCATCAGTGCTCTAGCGGGAGACACCGGGGAGCTGTTTTTT.

This clone was observed a handful of times. The V and J genes are TRBV5-8 and TRBJ2-5, with a possible D match to TRBD1 (6 bases). CDR3 length: 13 residues. Trimming removed 5 bases at V and 3 bases at J, with 11 bases between. The germline gives CDR1 SGHTS, CDR2 YDEGEE. The CDR3 sequence is CASRPQGEETQYF. CDR3 sequence (DNA): TGTGCCAGCAGGCCACAGGGCGAAGAGACCCAGTACTTC.

V is TRBV2 and J is TRBJ2-1, with TRBD1 matching 8 bases. The CDR3 contains 13 residues. Germline V gives CDR1 SNHLY, CDR2 FYNNEI. The junction had 2 bases not matched to a gene; V was cut back by 7 bases and J by 3 bases. CDR3: CASNGQGYNEQFF. The DNA for the CDR3 is TGTGCCAGCAACGGACAGGGCTACAATGAGCAGTTCTTC.